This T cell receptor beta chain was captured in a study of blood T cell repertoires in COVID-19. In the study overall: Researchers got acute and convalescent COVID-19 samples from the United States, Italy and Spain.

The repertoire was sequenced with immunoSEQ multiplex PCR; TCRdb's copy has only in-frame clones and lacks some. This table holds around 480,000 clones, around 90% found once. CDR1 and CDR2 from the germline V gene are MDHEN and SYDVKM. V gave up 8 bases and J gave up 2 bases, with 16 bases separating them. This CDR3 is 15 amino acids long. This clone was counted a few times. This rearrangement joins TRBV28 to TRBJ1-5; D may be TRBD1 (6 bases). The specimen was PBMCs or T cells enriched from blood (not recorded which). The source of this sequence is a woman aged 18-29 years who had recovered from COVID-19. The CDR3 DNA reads TGTGCCAGCCAGACAAATAGACAGGGCAATCAGCCCCAGCATTTT. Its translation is CASQTNRQGNQPQHF. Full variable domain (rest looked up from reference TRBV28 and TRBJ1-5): DVKVTQSSRYLVKRTGEKVFLECVQDMDHENMFWYRQDPGLGLRLIYFSYDVKMKEKGDIPEGYSVSREKKERFSLILESASTNQTSMYLCASQTNRQGNQPQHFGDGTRLSIL.